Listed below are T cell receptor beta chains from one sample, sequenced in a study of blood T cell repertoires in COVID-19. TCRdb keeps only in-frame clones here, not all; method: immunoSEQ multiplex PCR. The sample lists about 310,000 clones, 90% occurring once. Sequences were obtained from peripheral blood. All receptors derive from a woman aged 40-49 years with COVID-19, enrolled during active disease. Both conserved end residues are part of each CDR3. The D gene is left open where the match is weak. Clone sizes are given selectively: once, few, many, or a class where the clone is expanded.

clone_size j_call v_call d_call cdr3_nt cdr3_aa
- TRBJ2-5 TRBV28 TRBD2 TGTGCCAGCAGTGGCACGGGCGGGAGAGAGACCCAGTACTTC CASSGTGGRETQYF
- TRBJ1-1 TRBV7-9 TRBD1 TGTGCCAGCAGCACGACAGGGTACTCTGAAGCTTTCTTT CASSTTGYSEAFF
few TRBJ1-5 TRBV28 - TGTGCCAGCAGGCCCCTCCAGGCCCCCAATCAGCCCCAGCATTTT CASRPLQAPNQPQHF
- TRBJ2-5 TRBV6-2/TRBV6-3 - TGTGCCAGCAGTTACCCCTACGACCTAGCACACCCCTTCCCGAGCCAAGAGACCCAGTACTTC CASSYPYDLAHPFPSQETQYF
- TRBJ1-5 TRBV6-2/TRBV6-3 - TGTGCCAGCAGTTACTCACCGGGGGGACAGCCCCAGCATTTT CASSYSPGGQPQHF
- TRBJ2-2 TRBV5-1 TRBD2 TGCGCCAGCAGGTCGGGGGGGAACACCGGGGAGCTGTTTTTT CASRSGGNTGELFF
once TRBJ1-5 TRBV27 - TGTGCCAGCAGTTTTGGCCCGGGGGACAATCAGCCCCAGCATTTT CASSFGPGDNQPQHF
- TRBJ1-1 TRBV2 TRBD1 TGTGCCAGCAGCACAACAGGGGGGGAAACTGAAGCTTTCTTT CASSTTGGETEAFF
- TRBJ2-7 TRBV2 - TGTGCCAGCAGGCGGGACTACGAGCAGTACTTC CASRRDYEQYF
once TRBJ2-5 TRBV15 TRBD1 TGTGCCACCAGCGGGCGGGGCCTGACAGGGGGTACCCAGTACTTC CATSGRGLTGGTQYF
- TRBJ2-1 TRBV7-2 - TGTGCCAGCAGCCCTAAGACATCCTACAATGAGCAGTTCTTC CASSPKTSYNEQFF
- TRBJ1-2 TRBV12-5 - TGTGCTAGTGGTTTTGGGGGGGTCAACTATGGCTACACCTTC CASGFGGVNYGYTF
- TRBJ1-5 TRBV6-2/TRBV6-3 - TGTGCCAGCAGTTCCGCCTCAGGACAAGTTAGCAATCAGCCCCAGCATTTT CASSSASGQVSNQPQHF
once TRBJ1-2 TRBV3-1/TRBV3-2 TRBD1 TGTGCCAGCAGCCCCTCCGAAGGGGGCCGGGGCTATGGCTACACCTTC CASSPSEGGRGYGYTF
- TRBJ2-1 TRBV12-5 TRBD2 TGTGCTAGTGGCCCGACTAGCGGGAGGATTGAGCAGTTCTTC CASGPTSGRIEQFF
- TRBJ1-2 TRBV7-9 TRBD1 TGTGCCAGCAGGCCCATAGGGGGCAACTATGGCTACACCTTC CASRPIGGNYGYTF
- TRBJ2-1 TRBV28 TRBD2 TGTGCCAGCACCCCTAGCGGAGCTTACAATGAGCAGTTCTTC CASTPSGAYNEQFF
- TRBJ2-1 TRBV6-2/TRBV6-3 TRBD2 TGTGCCAGCAGTCCCCCCGGACTAGCGCGGATTAATGAGCAGTTCTTC CASSPPGLARINEQFF
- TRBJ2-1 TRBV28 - TGTGCCAGCAGTTTATCAGATAATGAGCAGTTCTTC CASSLSDNEQFF
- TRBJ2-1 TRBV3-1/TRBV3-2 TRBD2 TGTGCCAGCAGCCCTCGATTACGGGGGGGCTACAATGAGCAGTTCTTC CASSPRLRGGYNEQFF
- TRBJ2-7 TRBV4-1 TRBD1 TGCGCCAGCAGCTTCCAGACAGGGGGCGGACCGGAGCAGTACTTC CASSFQTGGGPEQYF
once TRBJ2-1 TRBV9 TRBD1 TGTGCCAGCAGCCCGCGGACAGGGTACAATGAGCAGTTCTTC CASSPRTGYNEQFF
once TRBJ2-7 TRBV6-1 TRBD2 TGTGCCAGCAGTCGCCAAGGTCGCGGGGGTTACGAGCAGTACTTC CASSRQGRGGYEQYF
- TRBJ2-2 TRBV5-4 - TGTGCCAGCAACCGGCGTACGGGGGGCGGGACCGGGGAGCTGTTTTTT CASNRRTGGGTGELFF
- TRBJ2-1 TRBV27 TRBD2 TGTGCCAGCAGTTTATCCCGACTAGCGGGAATGGGGAGTGAGCAGTTCTTC CASSLSRLAGMGSEQFF
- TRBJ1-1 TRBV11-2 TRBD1 TGTGCCAGCAGCGAATATGGCAGGGGGGCCACTGAAGCTTTCTTT CASSEYGRGATEAFF
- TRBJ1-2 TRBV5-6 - TGTGCCAGCAGCTTGGACAGGGTGTATGGCTACACCTTC CASSLDRVYGYTF
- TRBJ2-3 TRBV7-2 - TGTGCCAGCAGCTTTGCGACTCCGACAGATACGCAGTATTTT CASSFATPTDTQYF
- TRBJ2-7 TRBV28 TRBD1 TGTGCCAGCGGGGGACAGGTTTACGAGCAGTACTTC CASGGQVYEQYF
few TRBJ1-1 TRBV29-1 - TGCAGCGTCTCCAGTGTGGAAGCTTTCTTT CSVSSVEAFF
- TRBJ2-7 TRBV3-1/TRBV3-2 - TGTGCCAGCAGCCCAGGGAATCTGATCTCCTACGAGCAGTACTTC CASSPGNLISYEQYF
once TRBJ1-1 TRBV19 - TGTGCCAGTAGCCGGCGGGATGGGGAGTGGAACACTGAAGCTTTCTTT CASSRRDGEWNTEAFF
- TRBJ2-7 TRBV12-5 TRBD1 TGTGCTAGTGGTTTGGTCCGAACCGGGACAGGGCACTCCTACGAGCAGTACTTC CASGLVRTGTGHSYEQYF
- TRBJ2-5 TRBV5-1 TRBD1 TGCGCCAGCAGCCTGGGGACAGTCCGCGAGACCCAGTACTTC CASSLGTVRETQYF
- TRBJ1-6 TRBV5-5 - TGTGCCAGCAGCTCAGCCTGGAGGTCAAGTTCACCCCTCCACTTT CASSSAWRSSSPLHF
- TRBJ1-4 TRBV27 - TGTGCCAGCAGTTTACGTCCCGGCAGGGACTATGAAAAACTGTTTTTT CASSLRPGRDYEKLFF
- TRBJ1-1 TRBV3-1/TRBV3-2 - TGTGCCAGCAGCCAATGGCTGCCGAACACTGAAGCTTTCTTT CASSQWLPNTEAFF
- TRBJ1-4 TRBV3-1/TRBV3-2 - TGTGCCAGCAGCCAAATAAATCAAGACAGCTGGAATGAAAAACTGTTTTTT CASSQINQDSWNEKLFF
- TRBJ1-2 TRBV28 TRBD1 TGTGCCAGCAGTGATCCGGGACAGATCTATGGCTACACCTTC CASSDPGQIYGYTF
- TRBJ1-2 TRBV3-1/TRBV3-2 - TGTGCCAGCAGCCAAGTAACAGACGGAAGCTACACCTTC CASSQVTDGSYTF
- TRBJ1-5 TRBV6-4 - TGTGCCAGCAGTTCCCCCGAGTTCGATGGCAATCAGCCCCAGCATTTT CASSSPEFDGNQPQHF
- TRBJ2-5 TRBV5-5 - TGTGCCAGCAGCTTGGTAGGGGTCGAGACCCAGTACTTC CASSLVGVETQYF
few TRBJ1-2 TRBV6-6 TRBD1 TGTGCCAGCAGTACTAAGGACAGGGTCGGCGGCTACACCTTC CASSTKDRVGGYTF
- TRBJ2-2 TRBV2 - TGTGCCAGCAGACCGGGACTTCGCACCGGGGAGCTGTTTTTT CASRPGLRTGELFF
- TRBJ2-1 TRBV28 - TGTGCCAGCAGTTTCTTAGCCACCGGTCGCTCCTACAATGAGCAGTTCTTC CASSFLATGRSYNEQFF
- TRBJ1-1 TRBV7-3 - TGTGCCAGCAGCTTAACCCCGGGTATCACTGAAGCTTTCTTT CASSLTPGITEAFF
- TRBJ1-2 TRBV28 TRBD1 TGTGCCAGCAGCCCCGGGACAGGGGACTATGGCTACACCTTC CASSPGTGDYGYTF
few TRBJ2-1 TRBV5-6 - TGTGCCAGCAGCTTGGACAGAATCCACAATGAGCAGTTCTTC CASSLDRIHNEQFF
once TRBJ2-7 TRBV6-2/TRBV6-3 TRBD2 TGTGCCAGCAGTCCCCGGACTAGCGGGAGGTCGGGGAGCTCCTACGAGCAGTACTTC CASSPRTSGRSGSSYEQYF
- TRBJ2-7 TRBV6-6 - TGTGCCAGCAAACCGACAGGATACGAGCAGTACTTC CASKPTGYEQYF
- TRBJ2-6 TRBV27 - TGTGCCAGCAGCCAAGGGGCCGGGGCCAACGTCCTGACTTTC CASSQGAGANVLTF
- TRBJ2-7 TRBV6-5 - TGTGCCGGTAAACAGGGATCCGAGCAGTACTTC CAGKQGSEQYF